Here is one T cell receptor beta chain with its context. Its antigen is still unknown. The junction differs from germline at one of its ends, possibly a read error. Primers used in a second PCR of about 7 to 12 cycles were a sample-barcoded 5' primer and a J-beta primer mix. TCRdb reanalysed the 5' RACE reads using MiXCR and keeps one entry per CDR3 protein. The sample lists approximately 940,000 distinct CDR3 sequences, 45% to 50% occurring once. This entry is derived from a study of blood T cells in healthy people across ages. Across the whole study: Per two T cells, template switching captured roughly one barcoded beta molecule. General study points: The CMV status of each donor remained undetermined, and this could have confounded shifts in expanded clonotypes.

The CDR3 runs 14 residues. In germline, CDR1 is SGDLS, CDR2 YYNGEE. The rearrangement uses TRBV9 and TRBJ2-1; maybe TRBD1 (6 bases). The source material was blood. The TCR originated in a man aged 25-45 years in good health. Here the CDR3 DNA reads TGTGCCGGCAGCGTAACAGGGTCCCACAATGAGCAGTTCTTC. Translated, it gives CAGSVTGSHNEQFF.